Described below is a single T cell receptor beta chain sequence and its context. Other DNA variants within this sample encode the same CDR3. The method was immunoSEQ multiplex PCR; TCRdb's version includes in-frame clones alone and lacks a portion of them. The data show about 7,400 clones, about four fifths seen once. The data stem from a study of tumor T cells in aggressive B-cell lymphoma. The ends lost 3 bases at V and 1 base at J; junction bases unmatched: 4. The germline V gene encodes CDR1 SNHLY and CDR2 FYNNEI. The CDR3 is 15 residues long. J is TRBJ2-3 and V is TRBV2; TRBD2 agrees at 7 bases. This sequence originates from an adult with diffuse large B cell lymphoma. Material: tumor tissue. CDR3 loop: CASSETAGRTDTQYF. The CDR3 region has the DNA TGTGCCAGCAGTGAGACAGCGGGGCGCACAGATACGCAGTATTTT.